The 21 T cell receptor beta chains below were found in one sample sequenced in a study of glioma-infiltrating T cells after dendritic cell vaccination (dated by TCRdb to 2016 to 2018). Library prep was done by the immunoSEQ multiplex PCR assay. This is the immuneACCESS table as TCRdb keeps it, with only in-frame sequences that have V and J called. A part of the clones is gone; compared with another copy, unresolved V genes explain less than half, and the rest is unexplained. This sample lists roughly 100,000 clones; 81% were detected once. The top ten clonotypes cover approximately 12% of the sample. The input for sequencing was blood, taken before dendritic cell vaccination. The receptors were sampled from a human donor with glioblastoma.

The J gene is TRBJ2-7, the V gene TRBV5-8; D is perhaps TRBD2 (7 bases). Germline V lookup: CDR1 SGHTS, CDR2 YDEGEE. The CDR3 length is 18 residues. V gave up 4 bases and J gave up 2 bases, with 25 bases separating them. CDR3 residues: CASSQMGGGAIRPYEQYF. The CDR3 coding sequence is TGTGCCAGCAGCCAGATGGGTGGGGGGGCAATCCGCCCCTACGAGCAGTACTTC.

V and J are TRBV27 and TRBJ2-1; possible D gene TRBD2, 7 bases. The germline CDR1 and CDR2 sequences are MNHEY and SMNVEV (reference sequence). The CDR3 contains 17 residues. V lost 6 bases and J lost 6, with 24 bases in between. Here the CDR3 DNA reads TGTGCCAGCAGCCCGACCTCCCCGGGGGGCTCGGTCAATGAGCAGTTCTTC. Amino acids: CASSPTSPGGSVNEQFF.

This rearrangement joins TRBV11-3 to TRBJ1-2; TRBD1 matches at 9 bases. V lost 5 bases and J lost 2; bases outside the gene matches: 0. The CDR3 runs 13 residues. Germline V gives CDR1 SGHNT, CDR2 YENEEA. CDR3 amino acids: CASSTGGNYGYTF. The DNA for the CDR3 is TGTGCCAGCAGCACAGGGGGCAACTATGGCTACACCTTC.

This rearrangement joins TRBV5-1 to TRBJ2-5; D may be TRBD1 (7 bases). V gave up 2 bases and J gave up 3 bases, with 11 bases separating them. This CDR3 is 14 amino acids long. CDR1 and CDR2 (germline): SGHRS, YFSETQ. The CDR3 region is CASSFGGGEETQYF. The CDR3 region has the DNA TGCGCCAGCAGCTTCGGAGGGGGCGAAGAGACCCAGTACTTC. Using reference TRBV5-1 and TRBJ2-5 for the parts outside the CDR3, the full variable domain is KAGVTQTPRYLIKTRGQQVTLSCSPISGHRSVSWYQQTPGQGLQFLFEYFSETQRNKGNFPGRFSGRQFSNSRSEMNVSTLELGDSALYLCASSFGGGEETQYFGPGTRLLVL.

This chain uses TRBV7-2 with TRBJ2-5; 8 bases are a match to TRBD2. The V gene end was trimmed by 3 bases and the J gene end by 5 bases; junction bases not matched to a gene: 8. Germline-derived CDR1 and CDR2 are SGHTA and FQGNSA. The CDR3 extends over 15 amino acids. The CDR3 loop is CASSFPGGVPETQYF. DNA for the CDR3: TGTGCCAGCAGCTTCCCCGGGGGGGTCCCCGAGACCCAGTACTTC.

The rearrangement uses TRBV19 and TRBJ1-5; possibly TRBD1 for D (6 bases). Germline V gene lookup returns CDR1 LNHDA and CDR2 SQIVND (reference sequence). This CDR3 contains 16 residues. V shed 11 bases and J shed 2 bases, with 22 bases lying between them. CDR3 amino acids: CACSTGTTLGNQPQHF. The CDR3 DNA sequence: TGTGCCTGCTCTACCGGGACAACACTGGGCAATCAGCCCCAGCATTTT.

This clone was observed a handful of times. This chain uses TRBV30 with TRBJ2-5; 7 positions match TRBD1. Unmatched junction bases numbered 9, after V lost 5 bases and J lost 6 bases. The CDR3 has 13 residues. CDR1 and CDR2 from the germline V gene are GTSNPN and SVGIG (reference sequence). CDR3 bases: TGTGCCTGGGACAGGGACGCGGAAAAGACCCAGTACTTC. It translates to CAWDRDAEKTQYF.

V is TRBV4-1 and J is TRBJ2-3; 9 bases are shared with TRBD2. There are 16 residues in the CDR3. Germline loops: CDR1 MGHRA, CDR2 YSYEKL. V shed 6 bases and J 3 bases; nucleotides not matched to a gene: 10. CDR3 in amino acids: CASRAYAGGETDTQYF. In DNA, the CDR3 is TGCGCCAGCAGAGCCTACGCGGGGGGGGAAACAGATACGCAGTATTTT.

The V gene is TRBV4-3, the J gene TRBJ2-3; TRBD1 might be the D (6 bases). V was pared by 1 base and J by 3 bases, with 11 bases between. CDR3 length: 15 residues. CDR1 is LGHNA, CDR2 YSLEER, per germline. CDR3 in amino acids: CASSQVQGWTDTQYF. The CDR3 DNA reads as TGCGCCAGCAGCCAAGTACAGGGATGGACAGATACGCAGTATTTT.

The CDR3: CASSFPREGGNTDTQYF. In nucleotides, the CDR3 is TGCGCCAGCAGCTTTCCGCGGGAGGGGGGGAACACAGATACGCAGTATTTT. This rearrangement joins TRBV5-1 to TRBJ2-3; TRBD2 matches 9 bases. Trimming at V came to 2 bases and at J to 2 bases, leaving 9 bases not matched to a gene. Germline-derived CDR1 and CDR2 are SGHRS and YFSETQ. The CDR3 has 17 amino acids. The full variable domain, in which reference TRBV5-1 and TRBJ2-3 provide the parts outside the CDR3, is KAGVTQTPRYLIKTRGQQVTLSCSPISGHRSVSWYQQTPGQGLQFLFEYFSETQRNKGNFPGRFSGRQFSNSRSEMNVSTLELGDSALYLCASSFPREGGNTDTQYFGPGTRLTVL.

This rearrangement joins TRBV19 to TRBJ2-7; 9 nucleotides align to TRBD1. With 3 bases clipped from V and 5 bases from J, the junction kept 5 bases outside the gene matches. Germline assignment: CDR1 LNHDA and CDR2 SQIVND (reference sequence). The CDR3 is made up of 14 amino acids. CDR3: CASSMGTGSNEQYF. DNA of the CDR3: TGTGCCAGTAGTATGGGGACAGGGTCCAACGAGCAGTACTTC. Variable domain in full (rest from reference TRBV19 and TRBJ2-7): DGGITQSPKYLFRKEGQNVTLSCEQNLNHDAMYWYRQDPGQGLRLIYYSQIVNDFQKGDIAEGYSVSREKKESFPLTVTSAQKNPTAFYLCASSMGTGSNEQYFGPGTRLTVT.

V and J are TRBV30 and TRBJ2-5; TRBD2 matches 16 bases. The V gene end was trimmed by 3 bases and the J gene end by 12 bases; junction bases not matched to a gene: 7. The CDR3 extends over 14 amino acids. In germline, CDR1 is GTSNPN, CDR2 SVGIG (reference sequence). CDR3 region: CAWSVGTSGGAEYF. CDR3 DNA: TGTGCCTGGAGCGTAGGGACTAGCGGGGGGGCCGAGTACTTC. Full variable domain (outside the CDR3, taken from reference TRBV30 and TRBJ2-5): SQTIHQWPATLVQPVGSPLSLECTVEGTSNPNLYWYRQAAGRGLQLLFYSVGIGQISSEVPQNLSASRPQDRQFILSSKKLLLSDSGFYLCAWSVGTSGGAEYFGPGTRLLVL.

The chain uses TRBV5-4 and TRBJ1-4; D unclear. Looked up from germline, CDR1 is SGHNT and CDR2 is YYREEE (reference sequence). Trimming shortened V by 4 bases and J by 7 bases, and 17 bases separated the two germline ends. The CDR3 contains 15 residues. The CDR3 is CASSPKEGEGEKLFF. For the CDR3, the DNA is TGTGCCAGCAGCCCGAAAGAGGGTGAGGGTGAAAAACTGTTTTTT.

The chain has TRBV30 and TRBJ2-7, with 10 bases fitting TRBD2. The CDR3 totals 14 residues. Per the germline V gene, CDR1 is GTSNPN and CDR2 is SVGIG (reference sequence). The J segment lost 0 bases and the V segment lost 5 bases, leaving 4 bases of the junction unmatched. The CDR3 loop reads CAWELAGSSYEQYF. The DNA for the CDR3 is TGTGCCTGGGAACTAGCGGGGAGCTCCTACGAGCAGTACTTC.

This clone was counted ten times or more. The chain combines TRBV7-9 with TRBJ1-2; no firm D call. The CDR3 loop spans 13 amino acids. V lost 2 bases and J lost 2, with 6 bases in between. CDR1 is SEHNR, CDR2 FQNEAQ, per germline (reference sequence). CDR3 bases: TGTGCCAGCAGCTTATACGGGAACTATGGCTACACCTTC. Translated: CASSLYGNYGYTF. The entire variable domain, with the rest obtained from reference TRBV7-9 and TRBJ1-2, is as follows: DTGVSQNPRHKITKRGQNVTFRCDPISEHNRLYWYRQTLGQGPEFLTYFQNEAQLEKSRLLSDRFSAERPKGSFSTLEIQRTEQGDSAMYLCASSLYGNYGYTFGSGTRLTVV.

The J gene is TRBJ2-2, the V gene TRBV19, with D uncertain. The CDR3 contains 14 residues. Germline V lookup: CDR1 LNHDA, CDR2 SQIVND (reference sequence). V lost 6 bases to trimming and J lost 3 bases, with 11 bases between them. The CDR3 sequence: CASRVNRDTGELFF. The CDR3 coding sequence is TGTGCCAGTAGGGTTAACCGAGACACCGGGGAGCTGTTTTTT.

The rearrangement links TRBV5-6 to TRBJ2-7; TRBD2 aligns across 11 bases. This CDR3 is 14 amino acids long. Germline V CDR1 and CDR2: SGHDT, YYEEEE. After removal of 3 bases from V and 3 bases from J, the junction contained 2 bases not matched to a gene. CDR3 in amino acids: CASSSGLAGYEQYF. Written as DNA, the CDR3 is TGTGCCAGCAGCTCCGGACTAGCGGGCTACGAGCAGTACTTC.

J is TRBJ2-7 and V is TRBV6-5; 7 bases line up with TRBD1. Germline V gene sequence: CDR1 MNHEY, CDR2 SVGAGI. The CDR3 has 13 amino acids. The trim removed 4 bases at V and 2 bases at J, leaving 2 bases unmatched. The CDR3: CASSLGTAYEQYF. CDR3 bases: TGTGCCAGCAGTTTGGGGACAGCCTACGAGCAGTACTTC.

The rearrangement uses TRBV14 and TRBJ1-2; D gene uncertain. V lost 1 base, J lost 14 bases, and 14 bases lay in between. CDR1 is SGHDN and CDR2 is FVKESK in the germline V gene. The CDR3 has 12 amino acids. This chain's CDR3 is CASSQVNHARTF. As DNA, the CDR3 is TGTGCCAGCAGCCAAGTAAACCACGCTAGGACCTTC.

The chain uses TRBV19 and TRBJ2-7, with TRBD2 identical over 9 bases. V lost 6 bases, J lost 4 bases, and 4 bases stayed unmatched. In germline, CDR1 is LNHDA, CDR2 SQIVND (reference sequence). This CDR3 has 13 residues. CDR3 nucleotide sequence: TGTGCCAGTAGCTGGACTAGCGATTACGAGCAGTACTTC. Translation gives CASSWTSDYEQYF.

This clone was counted only a few times. The V and J genes are TRBV7-6 and TRBJ2-3, with TRBD2 identical over 8 bases. The CDR3 sequence is 16 residues long. CDR1 SGHVS and CDR2 FNYEAQ come from the germline V gene. V lost 5 bases and J lost 4; bases outside the gene matches: 11. The CDR3 loop reads CASSPGAGGAADTQYF. In DNA, the CDR3 is TGTGCCAGCAGCCCGGGGGCGGGGGGAGCAGCAGATACGCAGTATTTT.